The clone carrying this TCR beta chain occurred a few times. The data are from a study of T-cell memory formation after mild COVID-19. One entry per CDR3 protein, called by TCRdb with MiXCR from the 5' RACE reads. The sample lists almost 550,000 distinct CDR3 sequences, around 20% seen once, with approximately 12% in the top ten. This CDR3 comprises 14 residues. Looked up from germline, CDR1 is WSHSY and CDR2 is SAAADI. The V end lost 9 bases, the J end lost 7 bases, and 21 bases lay between the germline ends. Material: PBMCs or a T cell subset sorted from them (not recorded which). The chain has TRBV10-2 and TRBJ1-1, with D maybe TRBD1 (5 bases). This receptor was taken from an adult woman who had mild COVID-19 (a few samples of this study predate the infection). Cell type and time point are not known. The CDR3 loop is CASNQLGPGDEAFF. For the CDR3, the DNA is TGCGCCAGTAATCAACTGGGACCGGGGGATGAAGCTTTCTTT.